This record concerns one TCR beta chain sequence. The CDR3 totals 13 residues. The V end was cut by 7 bases, the J end by 8 bases, with 18 bases between. CDR1 is SGDLS, CDR2 YYNGEE, per germline. Original handling: Reference gene primer amplification gave estimated nucleated cell counts. Measured with immunoSEQ multiplex PCR; TCRdb has only the in-frame clones, and not every one. V, J and clone size reflect that table, while D and trimming were determined from the DNA. The sample yields about 380,000 clones, approximately 90% seen once. The participants were between roughly 18 and 100 years old and came from 24 US areas. Cohort allocation depended upon clinical history that participants reported. These data come from a study of blood T cell repertoires in COVID-19. In the study overall: T cells, B-cell-depleted T cells, or PBMCs supplied cDNA or gDNA.

The chain joins TRBV9 to TRBJ1-2; TRBD1 is a possible D gene (6 bases). The source is a woman between 18 and 29 years old who had recovered from COVID-19. Sequencing was done on a sample of PBMCs or T cells enriched from blood (not recorded which). This CDR3 reads CASALPGASGYTF. The CDR3 region has the DNA TGTGCCAGCGCTCTTCCAGGGGCGTCGGGCTACACCTTC.